A single sample is the source of the 15 T cell receptor beta chains below, sequenced in a study of T cell repertoires in cytomegalovirus infection. These TCRs are of unknown antigen specificity. Via MiXCR, TCRdb re-called the reads, giving one row per CDR3 protein. The table lists 700,000 to 900,000 distinct CDR3 sequences, almost 30% of them singletons. The sample here was cultured CD8+ T cells from PBMCs, taken from culture after CMV antigen stimulation. The receptor set was obtained from a human donor in good health (CMV status not recorded). Some clones in this sample may be carry-over from other donors' samples.

This chain links TRBV6-1 with TRBJ2-7; 7 bases are a match to TRBD1. The V gene's germline CDR1 is MNHNS and CDR2 SASEGT. Germline trimming cut 6 bases from V and 3 bases from J; bases unmatched to any gene: 11. The CDR3 is 15 residues long. CDR3 residues: CASSPVGQLIYEQYV. CDR3 DNA sequence: TGTGCCAGCAGCCCGGTGGGACAGTTAATCTACGAGCAGTACGTC.

The chain has TRBV10-1 and TRBJ1-5; 7 bases are shared with TRBD1. V lost 5 bases, J lost 2 bases, and 9 bases stayed unmatched. The CDR3 contains 16 residues. Germline CDR1 WNHNN, CDR2 SYGVQD (reference sequence). DNA of the CDR3: TGCGCCAGCAGTTCGGGACAGATGGAAGGCAATCAGCCCCAGCATTTT. Translated, it gives CASSSGQMEGNQPQHF.

This sequence joins TRBV6-1 and TRBJ1-5; perhaps TRBD1 as D (6 bases). Trimming removed 8 bases from V and 0 bases from J, with 17 bases in between. The CDR3 extends over 16 amino acids. Germline loops: CDR1 MNHNS, CDR2 SASEGT. The CDR3 reads CASVDRNKGSNQPQHF. The CDR3 DNA sequence: TGTGCCAGCGTTGACAGGAACAAAGGTAGCAATCAGCCCCAGCATTTT.

In this sample, this clonotype turned up a few times. The chain recombines TRBV4-2 with TRBJ1-1; TRBD1 might be the D (5 bases). The V end was cut by 4 bases, the J end by 10 bases, with 19 bases between. Germline V gene data show CDR1 as LGHNA and CDR2 as YNFKEQ. The CDR3 runs to 14 residues. The CDR3 bases are TGTGCCAGCAGCCCCCATCTCGGGGGTATTGCAGCTTTCTTT. Amino acid sequence: CASSPHLGGIAAFF.

The chain is built from TRBV2 and TRBJ1-5, with D possibly matching TRBD1 (5 bases). The CDR3 loop spans 14 amino acids. The V end lost 4 bases, the J end lost 3 bases, and 10 bases lay between the germline ends. Germline CDR1 reads SNHLY; CDR2 reads FYNNEI. The DNA of the CDR3 is TGTGCCAGCAGTGTACGGGGCCACAATCAGCCCCAGCATTTT. Amino acids: CASSVRGHNQPQHF. The full variable domain, completed using reference TRBV2 and TRBJ1-5, is EPEVTQTPSHQVTQMGQEVILRCVPISNHLYFYWYRQILGQKVEFLVSFYNNEISEKSEIFDDQFSVERPDGSNFTLKIRSTKLEDSAMYFCASSVRGHNQPQHFGDGTRLSIL.

The chain has TRBV20-1 and TRBJ2-5; D unclear. Trimming removed 4 bases at V and 3 bases at J, with 21 bases between. CDR1 is DFQATT, CDR2 SNEGSKA, per germline (reference sequence). The CDR3 is 16 residues long. The CDR3 region has the DNA TGCAGTGCTAAACTGTGGTCGCGACAAGGTGAAGAGACCCAGTACTTC. Amino acid sequence: CSAKLWSRQGEETQYF.

This clonotype was recorded many times. The rearrangement links TRBV4-1 to TRBJ2-5, with D hard to call. Germline CDR1 and CDR2: MGHRA and YSYEKL. The CDR3 runs to 12 residues. Trimming shortened V by 0 bases and J by 5 bases, and 4 bases separated the two germline ends. As DNA, the CDR3 is TGCGCCAGCAGCCAAGATCGGGAGACCCAGTACTTC. Amino acid sequence: CASSQDRETQYF.

In its sample, this clonotype was seen a few times. The chain combines TRBV2 with TRBJ2-7, with D maybe TRBD1 (5 bases). The CDR3 is 15 amino acids. Trimming took off 9 bases at V and 4 bases at J, with 22 bases between the two ends. CDR1 is SNHLY and CDR2 is FYNNEI in the germline V gene. Here the CDR3 DNA reads TGTGCCAGTCCCTCGCTTCGGCAGACAGATTACGAGCAGTACGTC. Translating it yields CASPSLRQTDYEQYV.

This rearrangement joins TRBV4-2 to TRBJ2-1; 8 bases fit TRBD2. The J segment lost 4 bases and the V segment lost 1 base, leaving 6 bases of the junction unmatched. CDR1 is LGHNA and CDR2 is YNFKEQ in the germline V gene. This CDR3 has 16 amino acids. The CDR3 region is CASSQVSGGAYNEQFF. As DNA, the CDR3 is TGTGCCAGCAGCCAAGTCTCCGGGGGGGCGTACAATGAGCAGTTCTTC.

The rearrangement links TRBV5-8 to TRBJ1-2, with D perhaps matching TRBD1 (5 bases). This CDR3 is built from 12 residues. The germline V gene has CDR1 SGHTS and CDR2 YDEGEE. The V and J ends lost 9 bases and 6 bases respectively, with 15 bases between them. Here the CDR3 DNA reads TGTGCCAACGGAAAGGGACCTCATGGCTACACCTTC. Its translation: CANGKGPHGYTF.

This clonotype was seen only once. The chain is built from TRBV6-2 or TRBV6-3 and TRBJ1-5; D unresolved. The CDR3 is made up of 12 amino acids. The germline CDR1 and CDR2 sequences are MNHEY and SVGEGT. V was trimmed by 5 bases and J by 6 bases, leaving 8 bases between them. This CDR3 is CASSLAFQPQHF. Here the CDR3 DNA reads TGTGCCAGCAGTCTTGCCTTTCAGCCCCAGCATTTT.

This clonotype has only a few counts. The chain carries TRBV7-6 and TRBJ2-7; D may correspond to TRBD1 or TRBD2 (5 bases each). This CDR3 has 13 residues. V dropped 4 bases and J dropped 3 bases, with 10 bases sitting between them. CDR1 is SGHVS, CDR2 FNYEAQ, per germline. CDR3 loop: CASSSREFYEQYV. CDR3 sequence (DNA): TGTGCCAGCAGCTCCAGGGAGTTCTACGAGCAGTACGTC.

This clonotype was seen a few times. The chain is built from TRBV6-2 or TRBV6-3 and TRBJ2-2; D possibly corresponds to TRBD1 (5 bases). Trimming stripped 7 bases from V and 4 bases from J, with 10 bases between. Germline assignment: CDR1 MNHEY and CDR2 SVGEGT. This CDR3 spans 13 amino acids. The CDR3 bases are TGTGCCAGCACACTGACAGTCACCGGGGAGCTGTTTTTT. This gives the protein CASTLTVTGELFF.

This clonotype was observed a handful of times. The chain couples TRBV2 to TRBJ2-1, with D possibly matching TRBD2 (6 bases). This CDR3 has 14 residues. The V end lost 10 bases, the J end lost 2 bases, and 15 bases lay between the germline ends. Germline CDR1 reads SNHLY; CDR2 reads FYNNEI. The CDR3 sequence is CATQVGGAYNEQFF. CDR3 coding DNA: TGTGCCACCCAAGTGGGGGGAGCCTACAATGAGCAGTTCTTC.

This chain links TRBV6-5 with TRBJ2-1, with D perhaps TRBD1 (5 bases). Trimming took off 7 bases at V and 2 bases at J, with 12 bases between the two ends. The CDR3 extends over 14 amino acids. In germline, CDR1 is MNHEY, CDR2 SVGAGI. The CDR3 protein is CASTAGLPYNEQFF. CDR3 DNA sequence: TGTGCCAGCACAGCAGGGCTACCCTACAATGAGCAGTTCTTC.